A single TCR beta chain is shown here with its context. These data are taken from a study of blood T cell repertoires in COVID-19. Study-level information: There were acute and convalescent COVID-19 samples, and they came from the United States, Italy and Spain. T cells, B-cell-depleted T cells, or PBMCs provided the cDNA or gDNA that served as material.

Original analysis: Reference gene primer amplification yielded estimated nucleated cell counts. Profiled with immunoSEQ multiplex PCR; TCRdb holds only in-frame clones, not every one. V and J calls and clone size are copied from that table; D and trimming were computed from the DNA. The table has 330,000 or so clones, 80% to 90% seen once. CDR3 size: 13 residues. The sequencing sample was made of peripheral blood. The J gene is TRBJ2-2, the V gene TRBV21-1; no check of the table's D call, TRBD1, against the DNA was made. TRBV21-1 is tagged as a pseudogene. The TCR comes from a man aged 30-40 years with COVID-19, enrolled during active disease. The DNA for the CDR3 is TGTGCCTCATATAGGGGGCGAGGCGGGGAGCTGTTTTTT. Encoded protein: CASYRGRGGELFF.